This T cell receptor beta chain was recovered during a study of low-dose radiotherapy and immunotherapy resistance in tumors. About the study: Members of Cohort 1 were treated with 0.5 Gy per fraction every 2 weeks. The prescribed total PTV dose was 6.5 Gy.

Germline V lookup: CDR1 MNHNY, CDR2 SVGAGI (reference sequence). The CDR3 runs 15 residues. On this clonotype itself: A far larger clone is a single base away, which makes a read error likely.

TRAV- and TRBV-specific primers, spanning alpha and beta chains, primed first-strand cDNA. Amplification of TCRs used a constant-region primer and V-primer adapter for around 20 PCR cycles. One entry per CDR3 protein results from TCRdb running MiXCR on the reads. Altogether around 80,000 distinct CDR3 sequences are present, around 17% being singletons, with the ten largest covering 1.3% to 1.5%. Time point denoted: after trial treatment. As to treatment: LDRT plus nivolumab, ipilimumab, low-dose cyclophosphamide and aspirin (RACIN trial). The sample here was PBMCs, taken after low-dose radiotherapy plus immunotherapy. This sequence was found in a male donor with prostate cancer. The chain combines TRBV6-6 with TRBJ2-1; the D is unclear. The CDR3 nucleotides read TGTGCCAGCAGTCGCCCTGGTACGGTTAACAATGAGCGGTTCTTC. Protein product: CASSRPGTVNNERFF.